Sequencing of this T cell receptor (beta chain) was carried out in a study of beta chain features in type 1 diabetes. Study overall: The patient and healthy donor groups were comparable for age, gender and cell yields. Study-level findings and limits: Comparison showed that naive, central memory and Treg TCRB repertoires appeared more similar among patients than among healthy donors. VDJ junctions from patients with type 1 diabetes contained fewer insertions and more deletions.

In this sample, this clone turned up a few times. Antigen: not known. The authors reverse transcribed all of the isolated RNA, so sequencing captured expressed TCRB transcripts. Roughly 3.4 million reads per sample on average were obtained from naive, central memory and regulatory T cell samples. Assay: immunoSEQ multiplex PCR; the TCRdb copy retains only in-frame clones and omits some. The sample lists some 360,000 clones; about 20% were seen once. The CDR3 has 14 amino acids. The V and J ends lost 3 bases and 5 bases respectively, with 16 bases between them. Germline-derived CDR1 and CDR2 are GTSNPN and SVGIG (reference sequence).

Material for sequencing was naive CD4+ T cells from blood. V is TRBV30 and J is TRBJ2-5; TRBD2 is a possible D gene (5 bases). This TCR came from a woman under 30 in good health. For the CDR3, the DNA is TGTGCCTGGAGGGAGGCCTCTGTAACGGAGACCCAGTACTTC. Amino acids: CAWREASVTETQYF.